These 17 T cell receptor beta chains originate from one sample sequenced in a study of shared clonotypes between healthy human individuals (dated by TCRdb to about 2020). Library generation was performed with the immunoSEQ multiplex PCR assay. The table comes from immuneACCESS by way of TCRdb, which keeps in-frame sequences with V and J called. Part of the clones is missing from these tables; in studies checked, under half for an unresolved V gene and the rest for unknown reasons. The sample has about 820,000 clones on record, roughly 92% of them singletons. The biggest ten clones account for around 24% of the sample. For the CD8 naive samples, CD45RO-negative cells were positively selected for CCR7, yielding a CD45RA+CCR7+ population from which TemRA cells were excluded. What was sequenced was naive CD8+ T cells sorted from blood. Per the publication, the cell subset or site label means: CD45RA+CCR7+. These receptors came from a man younger than 45 in good health.

The chain links TRBV7-9 to TRBJ1-1; a possible D gene is TRBD1 (5 bases). CDR3 length: 14 amino acids. V was cut by 4 bases and J by 1 base, with 10 bases left in between. Germline V gives CDR1 SEHNR, CDR2 FQNEAQ (reference sequence). In DNA, the CDR3 is TGTGCCAGCAGCTACGTGGGGGAGAACACTGAAGCTTTCTTT. This codes for CASSYVGENTEAFF.

J is TRBJ2-3 and V is TRBV14, with D maybe TRBD2 (6 bases). The CDR3 sequence is 16 residues long. From germline, CDR1 is SGHDN and CDR2 FVKESK. V was cut by 4 bases and J by 1 base, with 15 bases left in between. The CDR3 here is CASSPFRGEGTDTQYF. The CDR3 DNA reads TGTGCCAGCAGCCCTTTTCGTGGGGAGGGCACAGATACGCAGTATTTT.

CDR3 residues: CSVEGGEDFYGYTF. The CDR3 bases are TGCAGCGTTGAAGGGGGAGAAGACTTCTATGGCTACACCTTC. This chain joins TRBV29-1 and TRBJ1-2, with D unclear. The CDR3 is made up of 14 amino acids. Germline lookup yields CDR1 SQVTM and CDR2 ANQGSEA. Between the trimmed V and J ends, which lost 1 base and 4 bases, there was a span of 13 bases.

The chain is built from TRBV5-5 and TRBJ2-7, with TRBD1 matching over 9 bases. Germline lookup yields CDR1 SGHKS and CDR2 YYEKEE (reference sequence). CDR3 length: 16 residues. The junction had 12 bases not matched to a gene; V was cut back by 4 bases and J by 4 bases. For the CDR3, the DNA is TGTGCCAGCAGCATCCCCCGGGACAGGGAAACTTACGAGCAGTACTTC. Its translation is CASSIPRDRETYEQYF.

This clone was picked up a small number of times. One junction end disagrees with the germline gene, perhaps due to a read error. The rearrangement links TRBV7-9 to TRBJ1-5; unclear D gene. The CDR3 length is 12 residues. Looked up from germline, CDR1 is SEHNR and CDR2 is FQNEAQ (reference sequence). CDR3 in DNA: TGTGCCAGCAGCTTAAGCACTCAGCCCCAGCATTTT. Its protein is CASSLSTQPQHF. The variable domain in full, with the rest retrieved from reference TRBV7-9 and TRBJ1-5, is DTGVSQNPRHKITKRGQNVTFRCDPISEHNRLYWYRQTLGQGPEFLTYFQNEAQLEKSRLLSDRFSAERPKGSFSTLEIQRTEQGDSAMYLCASSLSTQPQHFGDGTRLSIL.

The genes are TRBV2 and TRBJ1-4; D remains ambiguous. V dropped 7 bases and J dropped 8 bases, with 5 bases sitting between them. Germline values: CDR1 SNHLY, CDR2 FYNNEI. The CDR3 consists of 10 residues. CDR3 sequence reads: CASNGEKLFF. CDR3 in DNA: TGTGCCAGCAACGGCGAAAAACTGTTTTTT.

This chain joins TRBV5-4 and TRBJ1-4, with 8 positions matching TRBD1. The length of the CDR3 is 15 residues. Trimming at V came to 4 bases and at J to 5 bases, leaving 7 bases not matched to a gene. Germline CDR1 and CDR2: SGHNT and YYREEE (reference sequence). For the CDR3, the DNA is TGTGCCAGCAGCCCCGTGGGGACAGGCAATGAAAAACTGTTTTTT. Encoded protein: CASSPVGTGNEKLFF.

This chain uses TRBV6-5 with TRBJ1-2; D is ambiguous. The CDR3 spans 13 residues. Germline assignment: CDR1 MNHEY and CDR2 SVGAGI. Trimming stripped 0 bases from V and 5 bases from J, with 7 bases between. The CDR3 bases are TGTGCCAGCAGTTACTCCGGAGGATATGGCTACACCTTC. This gives the protein CASSYSGGYGYTF.

The rearrangement uses TRBV9 and TRBJ2-1; 8 nucleotides match TRBD2. Germline trimming cut 4 bases from V and 7 bases from J; bases unmatched to any gene: 13. This CDR3 is built from 16 residues. Germline lookup yields CDR1 SGDLS and CDR2 YYNGEE. The CDR3 loop is CASSPDLSGSRNEQFF. CDR3 in DNA: TGTGCCAGCAGCCCGGATCTGAGCGGGAGTAGAAATGAGCAGTTCTTC.

V gene TRBV10-3 combines with J gene TRBJ2-7; TRBD1 might be the D (5 bases). In germline, CDR1 is ENHRY, CDR2 SYGVKD. V lost 2 bases to trimming and J lost 1 base, with 27 bases between them. The CDR3 spans 20 residues. CDR3 DNA sequence: TGTGCCATCAGTGAGGATCTTTTAAATATGGACGGACACCCTTCCTACGAGCAGTACTTC. It specifies CAISEDLLNMDGHPSYEQYF.

In regard to this clone: This sample includes further DNA sequences coding for the same CDR3. The chain links TRBV30 to TRBJ2-7, with a tentative D call TRBD2 (6 bases). V was trimmed by 1 base and J by 0 bases, leaving 7 bases between them. In germline, CDR1 is GTSNPN, CDR2 SVGIG (reference sequence). This CDR3 is built from 13 residues. The CDR3 nucleotides read TGTGCCTGGAGTGGCGGGGTCTCCTACGAGCAGTACTTC. This codes for CAWSGGVSYEQYF.

This sequence joins TRBV2 and TRBJ2-5; 9 bases line up with TRBD1. In germline, CDR1 is SNHLY, CDR2 FYNNEI. The CDR3 spans 16 residues. Germline trimming cut 10 bases from V and 1 base from J; bases unmatched to any gene: 13. The CDR3: CAIAGTGLPPQETQYF. In DNA, the CDR3 is TGTGCCATCGCCGGGACAGGGCTACCACCCCAAGAGACCCAGTACTTC.

CDR3 nucleotide sequence: TGCAGCGTTAAACAGGGGGCTTTAAGTGGCTACACCTTC. It specifies CSVKQGALSGYTF. V gene TRBV29-1 combines with J gene TRBJ1-2; 9 bases are shared with TRBD1. The CDR3 is 13 residues long. Germline CDR1 reads SQVTM; CDR2 reads ANQGSEA. V was clipped by 5 bases and J by 7 bases; unmatched bases: 8. The full variable domain, with the rest looked up from reference TRBV29-1 and TRBJ1-2, is SAVISQKPSRDICQRGTSLTIQCQVDSQVTMMFWYRQQPGQSLTLIATANQGSEATYESGFVIDKFPISRPNLTFSTLTVSNMSPEDSSIYLCSVKQGALSGYTFGSGTRLTVV.

The rearrangement links TRBV27 to TRBJ2-1; the D gene is possibly TRBD2 (6 bases). Per the germline V gene, CDR1 is MNHEY and CDR2 is SMNVEV (reference sequence). V lost 3 bases and J 0 bases, leaving 21 bases between the germline ends. CDR3 length equals 19 residues. Here the CDR3 reads CASSFVQTGLRSSYNEQFF. The DNA for the CDR3 is TGTGCCAGCAGTTTCGTCCAAACGGGACTTCGGAGCTCCTACAATGAGCAGTTCTTC.

The J gene is TRBJ2-7, the V gene TRBV27; D may be TRBD1 (6 bases). Trimming removed 4 bases from V and 0 bases from J, with 10 bases in between. CDR3 size: 14 residues. Germline V gives CDR1 MNHEY, CDR2 SMNVEV (reference sequence). The CDR3 region is CASSSEQGSYEQYF. The CDR3 nucleotides read TGTGCCAGCAGTTCTGAACAGGGCTCCTACGAGCAGTACTTC.

This clone was seen once. The chain carries TRBV14 and TRBJ1-2; no clear D gene. The CDR3 runs 15 residues. Germline lookup yields CDR1 SGHDN and CDR2 FVKESK. V was cut by 4 bases and J by 4 bases, with 16 bases left in between. CDR3: CASSPDIGTGYGYTF. CDR3 nucleotides: TGTGCCAGCAGCCCAGATATTGGCACCGGCTATGGCTACACCTTC. The full variable domain, rest sourced from reference TRBV14 and TRBJ1-2, is EAGVTQFPSHSVIEKGQTVTLRCDPISGHDNLYWYRRVMGKEIKFLLHFVKESKQDESGMPNNRFLAERTGGTYSTLKVQPAELEDSGVYFCASSPDIGTGYGYTFGSGTRLTVV.

The gene calls are TRBV6-5 and TRBJ2-7, with TRBD2 identical over 12 bases. Unmatched junction bases numbered 4, after V lost 6 bases and J lost 1 base. This CDR3 contains 15 residues. Germline assignment: CDR1 MNHEY and CDR2 SVGAGI. DNA of the CDR3: TGTGCCAGCAGCCAGACTAGCGGGAGATCCTACGAGCAGTACTTC. Encoded protein: CASSQTSGRSYEQYF.